These T cell receptor beta chains were read from a single sample in a study of blood T cells in healthy people across ages. TCRdb fed the 5' RACE reads into MiXCR, producing one record per CDR3 protein. The sample consists of about 730,000 distinct CDR3 sequences, roughly 45% of them appearing once. Sequencing was done on a sample of blood. Every receptor here comes from a woman in her fifties or sixties in good health. Both conserved end residues are part of each CDR3. A D gene is named only where the DNA matches it firmly. Rows give clone size only sometimes, using once, few, many, or a class for an expanded clone.

.	12	TRBV29-1	.	TRBJ2-7	CSVESYGDEQYF	TGCAGCGTTGAATCCTATGGAGACGAGCAGTACTTC
TRBD2	20	TRBV5-1	.	TRBJ2-2	CASSDYTITLAGGPSGELFF	TGCGCCAGCAGCGATTACACAATCACGCTAGCGGGGGGGCCGAGCGGGGAGCTGTTTTTT
.	12	TRBV30	.	TRBJ2-3	CAWGAGTDTQYF	TGTGCCTGGGGAGCCGGTACAGATACGCAGTATTTT
.	13	TRBV6-4	.	TRBJ2-1	CASSDSGISEQFF	TGTGCCAGCAGTGACAGCGGAATTTCTGAGCAGTTCTTC
.	15	TRBV20-1	once	TRBJ2-7	CSARDFEKPYNEQYF	TGCAGTGCTAGAGATTTCGAGAAGCCCTACAATGAGCAGTACTTC
.	14	TRBV6-1	.	TRBJ1-4	CASSGGATNEKLFF	TGTGCCAGCAGTGGGGGGGCAACTAATGAAAAACTGTTTTTT
.	16	TRBV7-9	few	TRBJ2-7	CASSLGFFGRGREQYF	TGTGCCAGCAGCTTAGGTTTTTTCGGAAGGGGACGCGAGCAGTACTTC
.	13	TRBV20-1	.	TRBJ2-1	CSASAQGTETQFF	TGCAGTGCTAGTGCACAGGGTACCGAGACCCAGTTCTTC
TRBD1	14	TRBV27	.	TRBJ2-7	CASSIGQGTYEQYF	TGTGCCAGCAGTATTGGACAGGGTACCTACGAGCAGTACTTC
TRBD2	14	TRBV6-6	.	TRBJ2-3	CASSYVTGGDTQYF	TGTGCCAGCAGTTATGTAACGGGGGGAGATACGCAGTATTTT
.	11	TRBV5-4	.	TRBJ1-2	CASSHEGNYTF	TGTGCCAGCAGCCACGAGGGAAACTACACCTTC
.	15	TRBV29-1	many	TRBJ2-1	CSAGPRGGTYNEQFF	TGCAGCGCCGGGCCGAGGGGCGGGACGTACAATGAGCAGTTCTTC
.	15	TRBV9	.	TRBJ2-7	CASSPGDLPGDEQYF	TGTGCCAGCAGCCCAGGGGACTTGCCCGGGGACGAGCAGTACTTC
.	12	TRBV7-2	.	TRBJ2-5	CASSPDYPTQYF	TGTGCCAGCAGCCCGGACTATCCGACCCAGTACTTC
.	16	TRBV25-1	few	TRBJ1-6	CASSEYGVVPNSPLHF	TGTGCCAGCAGTGAATATGGGGTAGTCCCCAATTCACCCCTCCACTTT